This entry features one T cell receptor beta chain sequence. CD45RO-negative, CCR7-selected cells formed the naive CD8 fraction, which excluded terminally differentiated effector memory CD45RA+ cells. The data derive from a study of shared clonotypes between healthy human individuals. Losses at the gene ends were 4 bases for V and 7 bases for J; bases not matched to a gene: 9. Germline V CDR1 and CDR2: SGHDT, YYEEEE. The CDR3 covers 16 residues. It was at deep level that the assay was run. Genomic DNA per cell subset filled all wells of several immunoSEQ plates. The repertoire was sequenced with immunoSEQ multiplex PCR; TCRdb's copy has only in-frame clones and lacks some. The repertoire holds about 2,100,000 clones, with about 92% as singletons.

This receptor was taken from a young man in good health. Some clones in this sample may be carry-over from other donors' samples. The sample comprised naive CD8+ T cells from PBMCs. The chain combines TRBV5-6 with TRBJ1-6; 9 bases line up with TRBD1. CDR3 region: CASSAGTGIPNSPLHF. The DNA of the CDR3 is TGTGCCAGCAGCGCAGGGACAGGGATACCAAATTCACCCCTCCACTTT.